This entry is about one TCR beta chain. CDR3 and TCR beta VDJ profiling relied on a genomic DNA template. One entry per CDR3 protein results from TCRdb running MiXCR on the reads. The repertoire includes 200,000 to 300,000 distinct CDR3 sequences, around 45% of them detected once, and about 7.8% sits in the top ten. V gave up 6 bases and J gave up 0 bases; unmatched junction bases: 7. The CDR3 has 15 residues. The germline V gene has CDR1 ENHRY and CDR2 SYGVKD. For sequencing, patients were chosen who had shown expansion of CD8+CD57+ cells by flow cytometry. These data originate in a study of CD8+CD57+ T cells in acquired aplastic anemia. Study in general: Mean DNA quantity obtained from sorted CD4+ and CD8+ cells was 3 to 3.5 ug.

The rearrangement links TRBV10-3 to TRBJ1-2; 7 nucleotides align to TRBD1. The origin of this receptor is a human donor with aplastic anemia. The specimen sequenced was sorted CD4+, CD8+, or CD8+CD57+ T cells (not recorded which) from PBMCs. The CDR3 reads CAIRSQGEANYGYTF. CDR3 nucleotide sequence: TGTGCCATCAGGTCTCAGGGGGAAGCTAACTATGGCTACACCTTC.